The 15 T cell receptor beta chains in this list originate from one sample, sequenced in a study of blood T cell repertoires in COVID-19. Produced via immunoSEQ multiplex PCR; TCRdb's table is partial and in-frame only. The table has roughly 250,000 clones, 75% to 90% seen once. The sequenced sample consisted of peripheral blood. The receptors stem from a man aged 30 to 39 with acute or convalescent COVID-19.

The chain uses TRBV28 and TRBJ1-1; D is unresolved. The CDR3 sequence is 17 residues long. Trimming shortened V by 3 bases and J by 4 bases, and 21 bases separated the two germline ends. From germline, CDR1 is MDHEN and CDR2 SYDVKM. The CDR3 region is CASSFSGYGSPATEAFF. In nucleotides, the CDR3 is TGTGCCAGCAGTTTTTCGGGGTATGGGTCTCCGGCCACTGAAGCTTTCTTT.

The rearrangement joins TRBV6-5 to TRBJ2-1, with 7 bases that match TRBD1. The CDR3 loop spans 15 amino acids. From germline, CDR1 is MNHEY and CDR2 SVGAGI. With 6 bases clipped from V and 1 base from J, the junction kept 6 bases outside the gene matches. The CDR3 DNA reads TGTGCCAGCAGCCGTGGACAGGATTCCTACAATGAGCAGTTCTTC. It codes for CASSRGQDSYNEQFF.

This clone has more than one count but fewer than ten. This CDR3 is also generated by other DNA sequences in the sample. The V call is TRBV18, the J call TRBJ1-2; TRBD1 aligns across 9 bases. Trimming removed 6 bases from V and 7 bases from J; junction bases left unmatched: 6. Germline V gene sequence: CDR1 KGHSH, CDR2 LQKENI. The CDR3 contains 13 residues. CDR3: CASSLGQGPGYTF. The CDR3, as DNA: TGTGCCAGCTCGCTGGGACAGGGCCCTGGCTACACCTTC.

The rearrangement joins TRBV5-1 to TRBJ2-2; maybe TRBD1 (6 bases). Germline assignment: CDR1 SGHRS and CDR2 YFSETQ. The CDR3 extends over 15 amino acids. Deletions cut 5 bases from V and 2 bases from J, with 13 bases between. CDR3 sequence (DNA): TGCGCCAGCAGACCCGGGACACTAAACACCGGGGAGCTGTTTTTT. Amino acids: CASRPGTLNTGELFF.

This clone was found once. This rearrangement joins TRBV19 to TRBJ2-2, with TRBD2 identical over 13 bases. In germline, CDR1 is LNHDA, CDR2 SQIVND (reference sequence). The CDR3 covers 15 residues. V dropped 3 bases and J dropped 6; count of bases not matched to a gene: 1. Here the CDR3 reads CASSIGLAGAGELFF. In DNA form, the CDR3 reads TGTGCCAGTAGTATCGGACTAGCGGGAGCCGGGGAGCTGTTTTTT.

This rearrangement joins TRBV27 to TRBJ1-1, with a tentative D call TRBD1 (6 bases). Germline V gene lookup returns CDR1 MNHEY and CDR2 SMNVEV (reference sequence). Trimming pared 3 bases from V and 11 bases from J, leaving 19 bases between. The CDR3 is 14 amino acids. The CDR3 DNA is TGTGCCAGCAGTTTTTTCCCAGGGGCCCTTGGGGCTTTCTTT. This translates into CASSFFPGALGAFF.

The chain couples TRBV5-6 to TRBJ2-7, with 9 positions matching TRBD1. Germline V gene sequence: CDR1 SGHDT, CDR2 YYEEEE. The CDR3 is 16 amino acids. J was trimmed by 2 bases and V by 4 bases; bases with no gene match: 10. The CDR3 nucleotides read TGTGCCAGCAGCCAGAGGAGGACAGGGGTTACCTACGAGCAGTACTTC. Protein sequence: CASSQRRTGVTYEQYF.

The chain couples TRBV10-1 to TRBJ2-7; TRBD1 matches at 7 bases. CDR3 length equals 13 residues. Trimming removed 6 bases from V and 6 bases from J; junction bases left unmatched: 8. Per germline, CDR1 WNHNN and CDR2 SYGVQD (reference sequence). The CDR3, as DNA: TGCGCCAGCAGCAGAACAGGGGCCGGCGAGCAGTACTTC. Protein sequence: CASSRTGAGEQYF.

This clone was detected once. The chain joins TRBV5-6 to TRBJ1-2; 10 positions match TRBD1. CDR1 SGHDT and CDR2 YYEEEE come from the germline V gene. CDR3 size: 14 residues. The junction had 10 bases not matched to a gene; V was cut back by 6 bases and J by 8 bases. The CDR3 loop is CASTGGTGVKGYTF. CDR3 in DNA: TGTGCCAGCACCGGCGGGACAGGGGTTAAAGGCTACACCTTC.

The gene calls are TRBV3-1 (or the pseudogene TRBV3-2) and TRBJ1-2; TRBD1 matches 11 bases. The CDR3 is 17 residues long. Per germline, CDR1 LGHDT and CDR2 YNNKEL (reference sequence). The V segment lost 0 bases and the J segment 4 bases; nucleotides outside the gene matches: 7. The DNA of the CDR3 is TGTGCCAGCAGCCAAGACACCGGGACAGGGGGTCTCTATGGCTACACCTTC. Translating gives CASSQDTGTGGLYGYTF.

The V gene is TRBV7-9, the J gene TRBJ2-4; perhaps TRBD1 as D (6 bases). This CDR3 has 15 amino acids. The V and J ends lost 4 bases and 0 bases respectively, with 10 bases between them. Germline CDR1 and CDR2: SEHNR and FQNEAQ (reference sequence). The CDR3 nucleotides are TGTGCCAGCAGCTCGGAACAGGGAGCCAAAAACATTCAGTACTTC. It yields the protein CASSSEQGAKNIQYF.

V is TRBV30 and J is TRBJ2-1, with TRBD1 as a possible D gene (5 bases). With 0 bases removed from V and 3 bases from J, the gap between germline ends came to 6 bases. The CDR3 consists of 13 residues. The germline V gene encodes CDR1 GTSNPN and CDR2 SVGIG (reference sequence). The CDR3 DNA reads TGTGCCTGGAGTGTACAGGTCTACAATGAGCAGTTCTTC. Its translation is CAWSVQVYNEQFF.

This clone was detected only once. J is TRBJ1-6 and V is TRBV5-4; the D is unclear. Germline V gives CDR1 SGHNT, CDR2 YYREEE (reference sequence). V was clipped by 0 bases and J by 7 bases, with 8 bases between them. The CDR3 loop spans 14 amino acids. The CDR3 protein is CASSLGQANSPLHF. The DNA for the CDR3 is TGTGCCAGCAGCTTGGGCCAGGCCAATTCACCCCTCCACTTT.

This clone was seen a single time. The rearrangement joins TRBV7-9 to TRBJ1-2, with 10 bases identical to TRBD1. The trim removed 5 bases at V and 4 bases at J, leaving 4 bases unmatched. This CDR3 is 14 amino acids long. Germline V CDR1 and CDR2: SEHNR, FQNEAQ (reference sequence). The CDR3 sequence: CASSPGTGVYGYTF. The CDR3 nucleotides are TGTGCCAGCAGCCCAGGGACAGGGGTCTATGGCTACACCTTC. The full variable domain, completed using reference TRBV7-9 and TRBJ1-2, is DTGVSQNPRHKITKRGQNVTFRCDPISEHNRLYWYRQTLGQGPEFLTYFQNEAQLEKSRLLSDRFSAERPKGSFSTLEIQRTEQGDSAMYLCASSPGTGVYGYTFGSGTRLTVV.

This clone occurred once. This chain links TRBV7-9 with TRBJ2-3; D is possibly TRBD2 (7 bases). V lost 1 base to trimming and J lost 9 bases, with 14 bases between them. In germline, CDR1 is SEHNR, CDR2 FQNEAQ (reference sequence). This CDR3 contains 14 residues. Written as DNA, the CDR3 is TGTGCCAGCAGCTTAGAGGGGGAGGGCCACACGCAGTATTTT. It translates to CASSLEGEGHTQYF.